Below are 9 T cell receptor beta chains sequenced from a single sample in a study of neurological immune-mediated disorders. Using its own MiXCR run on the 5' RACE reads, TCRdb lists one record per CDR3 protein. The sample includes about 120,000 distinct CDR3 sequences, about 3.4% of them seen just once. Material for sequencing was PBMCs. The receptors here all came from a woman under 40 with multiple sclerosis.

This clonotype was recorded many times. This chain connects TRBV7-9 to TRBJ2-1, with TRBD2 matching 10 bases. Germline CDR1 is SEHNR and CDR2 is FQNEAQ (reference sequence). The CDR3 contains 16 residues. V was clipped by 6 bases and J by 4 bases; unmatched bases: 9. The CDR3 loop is CASSSQVSGGYNEQFF. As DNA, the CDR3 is TGTGCCAGCAGTTCGCAAGTTAGCGGGGGGTACAATGAGCAGTTCTTC.

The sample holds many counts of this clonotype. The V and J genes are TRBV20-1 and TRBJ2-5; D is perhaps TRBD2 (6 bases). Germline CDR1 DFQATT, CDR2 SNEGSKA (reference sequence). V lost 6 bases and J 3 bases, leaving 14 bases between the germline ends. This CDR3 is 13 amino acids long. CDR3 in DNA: TGCAGTGCCCGCCGGGACTCCAAAGAGACCCAGTACTTC. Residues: CSARRDSKETQYF.

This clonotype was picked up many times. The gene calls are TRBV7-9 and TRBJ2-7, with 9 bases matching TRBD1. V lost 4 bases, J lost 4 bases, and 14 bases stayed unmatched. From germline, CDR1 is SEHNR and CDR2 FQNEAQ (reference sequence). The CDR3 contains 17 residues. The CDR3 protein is CASSSPLDRGGYYEQYF. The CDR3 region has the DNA TGTGCCAGCAGCTCCCCCTTGGACAGGGGAGGTTATTACGAGCAGTACTTC.

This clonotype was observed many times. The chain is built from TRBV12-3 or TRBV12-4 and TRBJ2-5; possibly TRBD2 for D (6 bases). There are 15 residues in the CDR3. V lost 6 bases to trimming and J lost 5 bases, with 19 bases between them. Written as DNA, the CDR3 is TGTGCCAGCAGCCCCATCGGGGGACTGGGTGAGACCCAGTACTTC. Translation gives CASSPIGGLGETQYF.

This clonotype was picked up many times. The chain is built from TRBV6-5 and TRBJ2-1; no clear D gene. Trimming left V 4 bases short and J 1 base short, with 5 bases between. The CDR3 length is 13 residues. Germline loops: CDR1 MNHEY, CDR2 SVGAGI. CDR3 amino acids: CASSSWSYNEQFF. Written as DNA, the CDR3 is TGTGCCAGCAGTTCCTGGTCCTACAATGAGCAGTTCTTC.

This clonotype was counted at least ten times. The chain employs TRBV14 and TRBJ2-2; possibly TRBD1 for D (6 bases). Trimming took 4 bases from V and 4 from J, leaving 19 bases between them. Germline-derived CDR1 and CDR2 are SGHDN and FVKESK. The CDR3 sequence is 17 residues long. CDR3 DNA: TGTGCCAGCAGCCTTAATGATTGGGGGCTTGTCACCGGGGAGCTGTTTTTT. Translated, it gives CASSLNDWGLVTGELFF.

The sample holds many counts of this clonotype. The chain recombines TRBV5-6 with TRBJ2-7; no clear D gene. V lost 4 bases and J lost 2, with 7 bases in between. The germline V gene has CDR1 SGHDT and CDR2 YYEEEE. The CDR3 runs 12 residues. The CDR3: CASSQTTYEQYF. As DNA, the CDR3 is TGTGCCAGCAGCCAAACAACCTACGAGCAGTACTTC.

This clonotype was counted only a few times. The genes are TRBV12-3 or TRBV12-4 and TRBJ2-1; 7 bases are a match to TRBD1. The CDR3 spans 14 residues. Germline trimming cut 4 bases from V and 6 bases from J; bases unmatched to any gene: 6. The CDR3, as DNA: TGTGCCAGCAGTTCAGGGACAGCCATCAATGAGCAGTTCTTC. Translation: CASSSGTAINEQFF.

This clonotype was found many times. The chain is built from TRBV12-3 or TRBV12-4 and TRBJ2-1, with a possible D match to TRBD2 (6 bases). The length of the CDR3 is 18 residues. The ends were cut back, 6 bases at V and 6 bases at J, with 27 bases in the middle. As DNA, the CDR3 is TGTGCCAGCAGATCCTTCGGGAGTAGGGGCCCCCGTTCCAATGAGCAGTTCTTC. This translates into CASRSFGSRGPRSNEQFF.